This T cell receptor (beta chain) originates from a study of T cells after posttransplantation cyclophosphamide (dated by TCRdb to between 2015 and 2016). With respect to the entire study: Using TRB sequencing, the study followed how the T cell repertoire reconstituted after myeloablative bone marrow transplantation in which posttransplantation cyclophosphamide served as GVHD prophylaxis. Samples from about 35 PTCy-treated patients, along with samples from 15 to 20 of their related bone marrow donors, underwent antigen receptor sequencing. Blood from all 35 or so PTCy patients who had 1-year posttransplant specimens underwent TRB sequencing. Up to about 3 additional blood samples from 2 to 5.2 years after transplant were also TRB-sequenced in 3 patients, as was pretransplant blood from a handful of patients. TRA and TRB clonality were tightly correlated in 9 or 10 samples, so subsequent TCR analyses focused on TRB only. Public TRB sequences were checked against a database of over 3,600 sequences associated with responses to pathogens, tumor antigens, self-antigens and alloantigens. Overall study results and their limits: Donor-recipient similarity was low at 1-2 months but increased during the first year, and donor CD8+ memory clones often dominated later blood repertoires. Across 45 patients, recipient CMV seropositivity and CMV reactivation were highly associated with TRB clonality; PTCy diversity was similar to CNI/methotrexate controls. The TRB repertoires of T cells infiltrating skin or GI tract showed only limited overlap with the TRB repertoires of T cells in blood.

A word on this clone: The target of this receptor is not known. There are no base qualities to consult, and no much larger clone falls within one base.

On the day of marrow donation, related bone marrow donors gave peripheral blood samples. Mononuclear cells from peripheral blood and bone marrow were separated by Ficoll-Hypaque density centrifugation and then cryopreserved. Genomic DNA was used for TRB sequencing, which was performed with the immunoSEQ assay at survey resolution or with the hsTCRB kit. The study's processing was this. The immunoSEQ software handled the initial read processing, while the LymphoSeq R package was used for the repertoire analyses. Clonality was computed as 1 minus normalized Shannon entropy; Gini coefficient was also calculated for each TRB dataset. Phenotypes of unsorted samples were inferred by mapping TRB sequences from sorted subsets of the recipient or donor onto the same recipient's unsorted samples. The source is immuneACCESS, and TCRdb retained only in-frame sequences with V and J called. Part of the clones is not carried over; for the studies checked, unresolved V genes explain less than half of this, and the remainder is unexplained. Clonal size and the V and J genes are those of that table, whereas D and trimming came from the DNA. Counted in this sample were 45,000 to 60,000 clones; around 94% of them appeared once. Less than 3.5% of the sample is held by the ten biggest clonotypes.

The origin of this receptor is a woman aged 45-60 years in good health and a related stem cell transplant donor. What was sequenced was PBMCs.

The CDR3 loop reads CASNLRGGTDTQYF. The nucleotide sequence is TGTGCCAGCAACCTCAGGGGGGGCACAGATACGCAGTATTTT. The sequence links TRBV27 to TRBJ2-3, and perhaps TRBD1 as D gene, on 7 matching bases. V is shortened by 7 bases, J by 1 base, and the region joining them spans 12 bases. The germline V gene (reference sequence) specifies MNHEY as CDR1 and SMNVEV as CDR2. The CDR3 measures 14 amino acids from cysteine to phenylalanine. This entry keeps only the CDR3 DNA: 42 bases, framed from base 1.